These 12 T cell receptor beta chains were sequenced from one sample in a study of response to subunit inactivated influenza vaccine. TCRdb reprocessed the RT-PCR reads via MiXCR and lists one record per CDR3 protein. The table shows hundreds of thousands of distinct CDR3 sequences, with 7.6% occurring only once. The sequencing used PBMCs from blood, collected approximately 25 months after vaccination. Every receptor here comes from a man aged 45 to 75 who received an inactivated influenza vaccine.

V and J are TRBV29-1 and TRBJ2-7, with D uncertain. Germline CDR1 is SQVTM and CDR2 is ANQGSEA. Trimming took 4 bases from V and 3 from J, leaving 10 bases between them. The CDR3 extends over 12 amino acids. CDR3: CSVADGVYEQYF. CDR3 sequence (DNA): TGCAGCGTTGCAGACGGCGTCTACGAGCAGTACTTC.

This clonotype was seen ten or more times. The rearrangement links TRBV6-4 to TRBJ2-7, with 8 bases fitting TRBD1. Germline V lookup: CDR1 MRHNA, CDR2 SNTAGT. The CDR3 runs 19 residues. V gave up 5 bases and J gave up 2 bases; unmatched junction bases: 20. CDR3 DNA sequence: TGTGCCAGCAGTCGCACCCGGCCGGGACAGGTACGCACTCCCTACGAGCAGTACTTC. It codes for CASSRTRPGQVRTPYEQYF.

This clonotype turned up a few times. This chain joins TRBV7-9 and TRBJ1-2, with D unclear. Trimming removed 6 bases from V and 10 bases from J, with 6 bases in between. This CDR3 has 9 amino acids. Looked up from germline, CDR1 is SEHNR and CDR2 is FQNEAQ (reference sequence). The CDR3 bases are TGTGCCAGCAGTGATAACTACACCTTC. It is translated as CASSDNYTF.

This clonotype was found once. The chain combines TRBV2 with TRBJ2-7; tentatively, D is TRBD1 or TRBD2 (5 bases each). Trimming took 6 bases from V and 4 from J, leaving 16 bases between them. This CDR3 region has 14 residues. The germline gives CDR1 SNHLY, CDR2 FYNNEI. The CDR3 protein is CASSPVGELYEQYF. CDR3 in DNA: TGTGCCAGCAGCCCCGTGGGGGAGCTTTACGAGCAGTACTTC.

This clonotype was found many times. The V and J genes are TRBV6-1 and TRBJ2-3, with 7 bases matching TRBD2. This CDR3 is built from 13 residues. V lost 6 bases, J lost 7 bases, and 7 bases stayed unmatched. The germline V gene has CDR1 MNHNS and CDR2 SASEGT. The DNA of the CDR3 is TGTGCCAGCAGAGCGGGAAGAAGAAATACGCAGTATTTT. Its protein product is CASRAGRRNTQYF.

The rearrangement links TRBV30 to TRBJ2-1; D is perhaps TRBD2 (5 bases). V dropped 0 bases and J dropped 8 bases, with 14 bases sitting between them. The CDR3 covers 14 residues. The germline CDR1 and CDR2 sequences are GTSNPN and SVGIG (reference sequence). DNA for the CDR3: TGTGCCTGGAGTGTACGGGCTTTGAGGGATGAGCAGTTCTTC. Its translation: CAWSVRALRDEQFF. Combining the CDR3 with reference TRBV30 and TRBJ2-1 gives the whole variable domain SQTIHQWPATLVQPVGSPLSLECTVEGTSNPNLYWYRQAAGRGLQLLFYSVGIGQISSEVPQNLSASRPQDRQFILSSKKLLLSDSGFYLCAWSVRALRDEQFFGPGTRLTVL.

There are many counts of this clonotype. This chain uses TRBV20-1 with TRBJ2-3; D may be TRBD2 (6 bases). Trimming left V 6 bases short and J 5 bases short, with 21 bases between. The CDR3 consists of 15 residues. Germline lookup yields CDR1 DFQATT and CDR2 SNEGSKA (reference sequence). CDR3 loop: CSAPGTSRSQDTQYF. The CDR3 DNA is TGCAGTGCACCAGGGACTTCCAGATCCCAAGATACGCAGTATTTT.

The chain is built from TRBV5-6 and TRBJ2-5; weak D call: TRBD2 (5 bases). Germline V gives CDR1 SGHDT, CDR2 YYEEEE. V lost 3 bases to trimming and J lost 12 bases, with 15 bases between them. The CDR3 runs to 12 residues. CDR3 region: CASSSPGSLKYF. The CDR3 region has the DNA TGTGCCAGCAGCTCCCCGGGGTCCTTAAAGTACTTC.

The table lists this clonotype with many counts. CDR3 bases: TGCAGTGCCGCTAGCGGCACCTACGAGCAGTACTTC. Translation gives CSAASGTYEQYF. The genes are TRBV20-1 and TRBJ2-7; the match to TRBD2 covers 7 bases. CDR1 and CDR2 from the germline V gene are DFQATT and SNEGSKA (reference sequence). V shed 6 bases, J shed 2 bases, and the junction held 4 bases outside the gene matches. This CDR3 has 12 amino acids.

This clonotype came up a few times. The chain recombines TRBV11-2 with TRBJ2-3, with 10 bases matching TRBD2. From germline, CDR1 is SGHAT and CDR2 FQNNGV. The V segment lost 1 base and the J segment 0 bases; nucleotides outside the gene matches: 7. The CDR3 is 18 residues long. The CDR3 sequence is CASSLGSGGHYSTDTQYF. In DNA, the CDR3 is TGTGCCAGCAGCTTAGGTAGCGGGGGGCACTACAGCACAGATACGCAGTATTTT.

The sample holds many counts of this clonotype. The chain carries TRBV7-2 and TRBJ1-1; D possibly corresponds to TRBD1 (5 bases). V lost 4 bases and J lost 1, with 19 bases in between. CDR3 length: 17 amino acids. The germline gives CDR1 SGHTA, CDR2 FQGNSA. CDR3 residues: CASSYQRQKPTNTEAFF. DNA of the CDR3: TGTGCCAGCAGCTATCAACGACAGAAACCCACGAACACTGAAGCTTTCTTT. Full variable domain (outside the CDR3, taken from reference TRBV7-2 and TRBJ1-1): GAGVSQSPSNKVTEKGKDVELRCDPISGHTALYWYRQSLGQGLEFLIYFQGNSAPDKSGLPSDRFSAERTGGSVSTLTIQRTQQEDSAVYLCASSYQRQKPTNTEAFFGQGTRLTVV.

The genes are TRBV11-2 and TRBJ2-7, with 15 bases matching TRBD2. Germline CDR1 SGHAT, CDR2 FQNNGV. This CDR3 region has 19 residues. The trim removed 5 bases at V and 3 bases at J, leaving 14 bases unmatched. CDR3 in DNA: TGTGCCAGCAGCCCAACTCTCGGGACTAGCGGGGGGCATTTCTACGAGCAGTACTTC. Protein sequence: CASSPTLGTSGGHFYEQYF. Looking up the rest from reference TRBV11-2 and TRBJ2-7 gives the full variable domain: EAGVAQSPRYKIIEKRQSVAFWCNPISGHATLYWYQQILGQGPKLLIQFQNNGVVDDSQLPKDRFSAERLKGVDSTLKIQPAKLEDSAVYLCASSPTLGTSGGHFYEQYFGPGTRLTVT.